Presented here are 21 T cell receptor beta chains from one specimen sequenced in a study of naive and memory T cell subsets. Two oligonucleotides, mixed equimolar, formed the beta constant-region primer covering TRBC1 and TRBC2. TCRdb independently ran MiXCR on the UMI-ligation and nested PCR reads; one entry per CDR3 protein. Among approximately 140,000 distinct CDR3 sequences, about 15% were seen once, and the ten largest hold about 0.15%. The source material was naive CD4+ T cells from blood. Receptors originate from a human donor in good health.

This clonotype showed up just a few times. This CDR3 is CATSREFGVAGGTDTQYF. The DNA for the CDR3 is TGTGCCACCAGCAGAGAGTTCGGGGTAGCGGGGGGCACAGATACGCAGTATTTT. The gene calls are TRBV15 and TRBJ2-3, with TRBD2 identical over 9 bases. Losses at the gene ends were 0 bases for V and 1 base for J; bases not matched to a gene: 8. From germline, CDR1 is LNHNV and CDR2 YYDKDF (reference sequence). CDR3 size: 18 residues.

There are a few counts of this clonotype. The V call is TRBV6-5, the J call TRBJ1-5; 10 positions agree with TRBD1. Per the germline V gene, CDR1 is MNHEY and CDR2 is SVGAGI. V shed 6 bases and J 2 bases; nucleotides not matched to a gene: 7. The CDR3 runs 16 residues. DNA of the CDR3: TGTGCCAGCAGCGTTTCCGGGACAGGGGGCAATCAGCCCCAGCATTTT. Encoded protein: CASSVSGTGGNQPQHF.

This chain uses TRBV20-1 with TRBJ1-1; weak D call: TRBD1 (6 bases). The germline V gene has CDR1 DFQATT and CDR2 SNEGSKA (reference sequence). The CDR3 has 14 amino acids. V was shortened by 2 bases and J by 1 base, with 11 bases between the two germline ends. CDR3 region: CSARPQGRNTEAFF. In nucleotides, the CDR3 is TGCAGTGCTAGACCACAGGGCCGGAACACTGAAGCTTTCTTT.

This clonotype appeared a few times. The rearrangement joins TRBV12-3 or TRBV12-4 to TRBJ1-4; a possible D gene is TRBD1 (5 bases). V shed 3 bases and J shed 5 bases, with 7 bases lying between them. The CDR3 is made up of 13 amino acids. CDR3 coding DNA: TGTGCCAGCAGTTTGCGACAGAATGAAAAACTGTTTTTT. Its protein product is CASSLRQNEKLFF.

This clonotype was seen repeatedly, ten times or more. The chain has TRBV7-9 and TRBJ2-3; the match to TRBD2 covers 14 bases. This CDR3 has 16 amino acids. The V gene's germline CDR1 is SEHNR and CDR2 FQNEAQ (reference sequence). V lost 3 bases, J lost 4 bases, and 3 bases stayed unmatched. CDR3 in amino acids: CASSLGLAGAADTQYF. The DNA of the CDR3 is TGTGCCAGCAGCTTGGGACTAGCGGGAGCTGCAGATACGCAGTATTTT.

This chain uses TRBV19 with TRBJ2-1, with D maybe TRBD1 (6 bases). CDR3 length: 15 residues. Germline values: CDR1 LNHDA, CDR2 SQIVND (reference sequence). V was clipped by 5 bases and J by 0 bases, with 11 bases between them. The CDR3 sequence is CASSQQGYSYNEQFF. As DNA, the CDR3 is TGTGCCAGTAGTCAACAGGGTTACTCCTACAATGAGCAGTTCTTC.

This rearrangement joins TRBV9 to TRBJ2-3; D not certain. V was shortened by 6 bases and J by 4 bases, with 9 bases between the two germline ends. Germline V gene data show CDR1 as SGDLS and CDR2 as YYNGEE. The CDR3 consists of 12 residues. CDR3 protein: CASNEDADTQYF. The CDR3 DNA is TGTGCCAGCAACGAAGATGCAGATACGCAGTATTTT.

This clonotype was observed many times. The chain links TRBV18 to TRBJ2-2, with no clear D. Germline V gives CDR1 KGHSH, CDR2 LQKENI. The length of the CDR3 is 13 residues. V lost 9 bases to trimming and J lost 1 base, with 9 bases between them. In DNA, the CDR3 is TGTGCCAGTGTTGGAAAGAACACCGGGGAGCTGTTTTTT. Its translation: CASVGKNTGELFF.

The chain combines TRBV7-3 with TRBJ1-1, with 7 bases that match TRBD1. J was trimmed by 6 bases and V by 2 bases; bases with no gene match: 6. The germline CDR1 and CDR2 sequences are SGHTA and FQGTGA. This CDR3 spans 14 amino acids. In DNA form, the CDR3 reads TGTGCCAGCAGCTTAGACAGGGAAGTGGCTGAAGCTTTCTTT. Translating it yields CASSLDREVAEAFF.

The chain uses TRBV4-1 and TRBJ2-6, with TRBD1 identical over 8 bases. There are 18 residues in the CDR3. Germline V gene data show CDR1 as MGHRA and CDR2 as YSYEKL. Germline trimming cut 2 bases from V and 0 bases from J; bases unmatched to any gene: 6. CDR3 nucleotides: TGCGCCAGCAGCCAACAGGGACAGGAGAGCTCTGGGGCCAACGTCCTGACTTTC. It encodes CASSQQGQESSGANVLTF.

This rearrangement joins TRBV20-1 to TRBJ2-7; 12 positions agree with TRBD1. Trimming cost V 5 bases and J 4 bases; bases outside gene matches: 9. The germline gives CDR1 DFQATT, CDR2 SNEGSKA (reference sequence). This CDR3 is 15 amino acids long. In DNA form, the CDR3 reads TGCAGTGCTTCGCCCGGGACAGGGGGCGAGTACGAGCAGTACTTC. It specifies CSASPGTGGEYEQYF.

The CDR3 DNA reads TGTGCCTGTGCTGTCTGGGGGACAGGGGGCCGGGGCTACACCTTC. Translated, it gives CACAVWGTGGRGYTF. The chain carries TRBV30 and TRBJ1-2, with 12 bases fitting TRBD1. The CDR3 covers 15 residues. Germline V gene data show CDR1 as GTSNPN and CDR2 as SVGIG (reference sequence). V trimming: 6 bases; J trimming: 8 bases; junction bases outside the gene matches: 13.

Only a few counts were recorded for this clonotype. The rearrangement uses TRBV12-5 and TRBJ2-1; 12 bases map to TRBD1. This CDR3 region has 15 residues. V shed 3 bases, J shed 7 bases, and the junction held 4 bases outside the gene matches. Germline V CDR1 and CDR2: LGHNT, FRNRAP. CDR3 bases: TGTGCTAGTGGTTTCGGGACAGGGGGCAAGAATGAGCAGTTCTTC. Translated, it gives CASGFGTGGKNEQFF.

The CDR3: CASQRGNWRNQPQHF. The CDR3 DNA is TGTGCCTCTCAAAGAGGAAATTGGCGCAATCAGCCCCAGCATTTT. J is TRBJ1-5 and V is TRBV19; D uncertain. The germline V gene has CDR1 LNHDA and CDR2 SQIVND (reference sequence). This CDR3 contains 15 residues. V gave up 11 bases and J gave up 2 bases, with 19 bases separating them. The whole variable domain, remainder taken from reference TRBV19 and TRBJ1-5, is DGGITQSPKYLFRKEGQNVTLSCEQNLNHDAMYWYRQDPGQGLRLIYYSQIVNDFQKGDIAEGYSVSREKKESFPLTVTSAQKNPTAFYLCASQRGNWRNQPQHFGDGTRLSIL.

A few counts support this clonotype. This chain connects TRBV20-1 to TRBJ2-5; perhaps D is TRBD1 or TRBD2 (5 bases each). Germline CDR1 is DFQATT and CDR2 is SNEGSKA (reference sequence). Deletions cut 3 bases from V and 5 bases from J, with 22 bases between. The CDR3 spans 16 residues. CDR3 DNA: TGCAGTGCTAGTGGGGGTGCAGGGCTAGCTGGGGAGACCCAGTACTTC. This gives the protein CSASGGAGLAGETQYF.

To note about this clonotype: The CDR3 does not end in the conserved phenylalanine or tryptophan, so this is likely a read error. This chain connects TRBV20-1 to TRBJ2-3; 10 bases are shared with TRBD2. Trimming removed 3 bases from V and 4 bases from J; junction bases left unmatched: 4. CDR1 is DFQATT, CDR2 SNEGSKA, per germline (reference sequence). CDR3 size: 14 residues. This CDR3 is CSASPSGSPDTQYL. In DNA, the CDR3 is TGCAGTGCTAGCCCTAGCGGGAGTCCAGATACGCAGTATTTG.

The chain joins TRBV11-2 to TRBJ2-1; no clear D gene. CDR3 length equals 12 residues. The germline V gene encodes CDR1 SGHAT and CDR2 FQNNGV. V dropped 4 bases and J dropped 9 bases, with 10 bases sitting between them. For the CDR3, the DNA is TGTGCCAGCAGCTCCGAGTGGGTTGAGCAGTTCTTC. It codes for CASSSEWVEQFF.

This clonotype was found a few times. The V call is TRBV20-1, the J call TRBJ2-3; D is unclear. Trimming stripped 6 bases from V and 2 bases from J, with 12 bases between. This CDR3 is 13 amino acids long. From germline, CDR1 is DFQATT and CDR2 SNEGSKA (reference sequence). The CDR3 DNA is TGCAGTGCAACCGGACGGGTCACAGATACGCAGTATTTT. As protein: CSATGRVTDTQYF.

The chain couples TRBV7-2 to TRBJ1-5; D possibly corresponds to TRBD1 (5 bases). Germline assignment: CDR1 SGHTA and CDR2 FQGNSA. The CDR3 covers 14 residues. V was cut by 3 bases and J by 4 bases, with 10 bases left in between. In DNA, the CDR3 is TGTGCCAGCAGCTTGTACTCAGGGAATCAGCCCCAGCATTTT. Its protein product is CASSLYSGNQPQHF.

V is TRBV18 and J is TRBJ2-7; TRBD1 matches at 7 bases. With 3 bases clipped from V and 2 bases from J, the junction kept 7 bases outside the gene matches. The CDR3 runs to 15 residues. Germline V lookup: CDR1 KGHSH, CDR2 LQKENI. The CDR3: CASSPRTGVPYEQYF. As DNA, the CDR3 is TGTGCCAGCTCACCCCGAACAGGGGTACCCTACGAGCAGTACTTC.

This clonotype showed up just once. V usage is TRBV12-3 or TRBV12-4 and J usage is TRBJ2-1; TRBD2 might be the D (6 bases). The CDR3 has 15 residues. Trimming took 3 bases from V and 10 from J, leaving 19 bases between them. Here the CDR3 DNA reads TGTGCCAGCAGTTTCTATCTGCCGGGAGAGGTGGAGCAGTTCTTC. Translating gives CASSFYLPGEVEQFF.